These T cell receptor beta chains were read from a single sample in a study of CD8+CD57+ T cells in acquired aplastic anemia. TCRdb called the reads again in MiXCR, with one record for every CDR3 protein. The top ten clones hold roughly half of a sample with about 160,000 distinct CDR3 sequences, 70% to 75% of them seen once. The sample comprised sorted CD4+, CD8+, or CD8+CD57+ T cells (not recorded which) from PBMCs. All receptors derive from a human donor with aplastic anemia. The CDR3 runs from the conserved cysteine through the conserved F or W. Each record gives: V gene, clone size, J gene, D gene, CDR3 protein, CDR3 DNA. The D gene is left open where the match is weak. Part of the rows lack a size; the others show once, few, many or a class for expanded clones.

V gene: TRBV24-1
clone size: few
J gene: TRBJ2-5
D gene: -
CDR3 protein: CATSDLRGETQYF
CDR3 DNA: TGTGCCACCAGTGATTTGCGGGGCGAGACCCAGTACTTC

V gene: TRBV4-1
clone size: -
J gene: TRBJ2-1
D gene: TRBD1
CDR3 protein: CVSSLPRDRARDEQFF
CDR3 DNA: TGCGTCAGCAGCCTCCCCCGGGACAGGGCAAGAGATGAGCAGTTCTTC

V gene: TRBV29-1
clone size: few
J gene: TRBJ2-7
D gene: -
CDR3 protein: CSVEGRGYEQYF
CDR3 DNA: TGCAGCGTTGAAGGCAGGGGCTACGAGCAGTACTTC

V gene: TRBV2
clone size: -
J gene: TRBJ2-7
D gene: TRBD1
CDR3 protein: CAARSGTGSEQYF
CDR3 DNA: TGTGCCGCCAGATCCGGGACAGGGAGCGAGCAGTACTTC

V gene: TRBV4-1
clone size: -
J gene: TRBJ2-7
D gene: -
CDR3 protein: CASSQDPHKSTYEQYF
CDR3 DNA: TGCGCCAGCAGCCAAGATCCCCACAAGTCAACCTACGAGCAGTACTTC

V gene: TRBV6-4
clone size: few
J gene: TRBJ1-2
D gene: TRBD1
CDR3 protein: CASSDTGGDGYTF
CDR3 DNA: TGTGCCAGCAGTGACACAGGGGGAGATGGCTACACCTTC

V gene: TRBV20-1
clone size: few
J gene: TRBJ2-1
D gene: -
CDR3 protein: CSASQPTDEQFF
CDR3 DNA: TGCAGTGCTAGCCAGCCCACGGACGAGCAGTTCTTC

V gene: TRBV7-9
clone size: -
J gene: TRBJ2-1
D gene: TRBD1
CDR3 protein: CASSSGTGQYEQFF
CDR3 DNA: TGTGCCAGCAGCAGCGGGACAGGGCAATACGAGCAGTTCTTC

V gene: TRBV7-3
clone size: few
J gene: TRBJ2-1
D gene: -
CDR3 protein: CASSQLTDSYNEQFF
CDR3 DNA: TGTGCCAGTAGTCAGCTGACAGACTCCTACAATGAGCAGTTCTTC

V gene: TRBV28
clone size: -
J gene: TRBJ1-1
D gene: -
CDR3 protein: CASSHHPSEAFF
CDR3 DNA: TGTGCCAGCAGTCACCACCCCTCAGAGGCTTTCTTT

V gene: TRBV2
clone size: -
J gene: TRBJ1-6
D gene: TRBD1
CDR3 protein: CASSEARQGYNSPLHF
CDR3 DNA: TGTGCCAGCAGTGAAGCGAGACAGGGCTATAATTCACCCCTCCACTTT

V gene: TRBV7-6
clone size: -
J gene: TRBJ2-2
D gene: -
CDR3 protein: CASSFSGSSGELFF
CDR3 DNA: TGTGCCAGCAGCTTTTCAGGGTCTTCCGGGGAGCTGTTTTTT

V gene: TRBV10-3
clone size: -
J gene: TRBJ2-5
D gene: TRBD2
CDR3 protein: CAISESELAGQETQYF
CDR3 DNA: TGTGCCATCAGTGAGTCGGAGTTAGCGGGTCAAGAGACCCAGTACTTC

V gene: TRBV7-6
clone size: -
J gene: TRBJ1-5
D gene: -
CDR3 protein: CASSPLMRAQHF
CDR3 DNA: TGTGCCAGCAGCCCTCTGATGAGGGCCCAGCATTTT

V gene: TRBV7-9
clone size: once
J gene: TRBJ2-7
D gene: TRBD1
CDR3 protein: CASSLEIDRDSYEQYF
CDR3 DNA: TGTGCCAGCAGCTTAGAAATAGACAGGGACTCCTACGAGCAGTACTTC

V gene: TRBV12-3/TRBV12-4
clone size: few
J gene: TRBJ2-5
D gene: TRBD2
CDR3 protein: CAVGASGPETQYF
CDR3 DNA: TGTGCCGTCGGAGCTAGCGGTCCGGAGACCCAGTACTTC